Following are 20 T cell receptor beta chains from one sample sequenced in a study of cytomegalovirus exposure and HLA in healthy donors. Clones were sequenced by immunoSEQ multiplex PCR, and TCRdb holds only the in-frame ones, with some missing. The sample carries 55,000 to 80,000 clones, approximately 95% recorded once. Sequencing was carried out using PBMCs. These receptors all come from a young man in good health and CMV-seronegative.

This sequence joins TRBV5-1 and TRBJ2-7, with TRBD1 matching 9 bases. Germline V gene lookup returns CDR1 SGHRS and CDR2 YFSETQ. The ends lost 4 bases at V and 3 bases at J; junction bases unmatched: 8. The CDR3 covers 15 residues. The DNA for the CDR3 is TGCGCCAGCAGCCACCCGGGACAGGGTATCTACGAGCAGTACTTC. Protein: CASSHPGQGIYEQYF.

This chain connects TRBV2 to TRBJ1-2; a weak D match, TRBD1 (5 bases). Trimming shortened V by 4 bases and J by 4 bases, and 13 bases separated the two germline ends. Germline V gene lookup returns CDR1 SNHLY and CDR2 FYNNEI. The CDR3 runs 14 residues. In DNA form, the CDR3 reads TGTGCCAGCAGTGCAGGGCCCACCGGCTATGGCTACACCTTC. Translation gives CASSAGPTGYGYTF. The full variable domain, its missing parts supplied by reference TRBV2 and TRBJ1-2, is EPEVTQTPSHQVTQMGQEVILRCVPISNHLYFYWYRQILGQKVEFLVSFYNNEISEKSEIFDDQFSVERPDGSNFTLKIRSTKLEDSAMYFCASSAGPTGYGYTFGSGTRLTVV.

This chain links TRBV7-3 with TRBJ1-1, with D perhaps matching TRBD1 (5 bases). The CDR3 is made up of 13 amino acids. CDR1 and CDR2 from the germline V gene are SGHTA and FQGTGA. The V gene lost 6 bases and the J gene lost 7 bases, with 15 bases spanning the gap. This chain's CDR3 is CASSSGGEGEAFF. Here the CDR3 DNA reads TGTGCCAGCAGTAGTGGGGGGGAGGGTGAAGCTTTCTTT.

The rearrangement links TRBV19 to TRBJ1-1; D gene ambiguous. The CDR3 contains 14 residues. CDR1 is LNHDA, CDR2 SQIVND, per germline (reference sequence). V shed 4 bases and J shed 0 bases, with 9 bases lying between them. The CDR3 DNA reads TGTGCCAGTAGTAGTGGACTGATGAACACTGAAGCTTTCTTT. The encoded protein is CASSSGLMNTEAFF.

The chain combines TRBV7-9 with TRBJ2-2, with TRBD1 identical over 9 bases. Losses at the gene ends were 1 base for V and 3 bases for J; bases not matched to a gene: 0. From germline, CDR1 is SEHNR and CDR2 FQNEAQ (reference sequence). The CDR3 spans 15 residues. The CDR3 region is CASSLGDRDTGELFF. In DNA, the CDR3 is TGTGCCAGCAGCTTAGGGGACAGGGACACCGGGGAGCTGTTTTTT.

The chain uses TRBV6-6 and TRBJ1-1; 9 bases agree with TRBD1. The trim removed 0 bases at V and 5 bases at J, leaving 1 base unmatched. The CDR3 loop spans 14 amino acids. Germline V lookup: CDR1 MNHNY, CDR2 SVGAGI (reference sequence). The DNA of the CDR3 is TGTGCCAGCAGTTACTCCGGACAGGGGACTGAAGCTTTCTTT. Its protein is CASSYSGQGTEAFF.

The chain joins TRBV29-1 to TRBJ2-3; 7 positions agree with TRBD1. The ends lost 2 bases at V and 4 bases at J; junction bases unmatched: 3. The CDR3 covers 13 residues. Germline V gives CDR1 SQVTM, CDR2 ANQGSEA. DNA of the CDR3: TGCAGCGTTGAAACCCAGGGGGCAGATACGCAGTATTTT. Translated, it gives CSVETQGADTQYF.

V is TRBV5-6 and J is TRBJ1-1; D not certain. V was cut by 4 bases and J by 8 bases, with 15 bases left in between. CDR1 is SGHDT, CDR2 YYEEEE, per germline. The CDR3 has 13 amino acids. CDR3 in amino acids: CASSQKTRLEAFF. DNA of the CDR3: TGTGCCAGCAGCCAGAAGACTCGATTAGAAGCTTTCTTT.

The V gene is TRBV7-6, the J gene TRBJ2-5; D is possibly TRBD2 (6 bases). The CDR3 consists of 13 residues. Trimming removed 2 bases from V and 5 bases from J, with 9 bases in between. The V gene's germline CDR1 is SGHVS and CDR2 FNYEAQ. CDR3 residues: CASSLTAGETQYF. DNA of the CDR3: TGTGCCAGCAGCTTAACGGCGGGGGAGACCCAGTACTTC.

This rearrangement joins TRBV6-5 to TRBJ1-2, with TRBD1 identical over 8 bases. The CDR3 sequence is 13 residues long. The V and J ends lost 6 bases and 3 bases, in that order; junction bases with no gene match: 3. Germline-derived CDR1 and CDR2 are MNHEY and SVGAGI. The CDR3 is CASSPTGDYGYTF. CDR3 sequence (DNA): TGTGCCAGCAGCCCGACAGGGGACTATGGCTACACCTTC.

In nucleotides, the CDR3 is TGCGCCAGCAGCCAAGACTCCCAGGGCCTCACCGGGGAGCTGTTTTTT. Amino acid sequence: CASSQDSQGLTGELFF. The chain joins TRBV4-3 to TRBJ2-2, with D perhaps TRBD1 (5 bases). This CDR3 has 16 residues. CDR1 is LGHNA and CDR2 is YSLEER in the germline V gene. Trimming stripped 0 bases from V and 4 bases from J, with 12 bases between.

V and J are TRBV28 and TRBJ1-2; D may be TRBD1 (6 bases). The germline V and J ends were trimmed by 5 bases and 5 bases, with 9 bases remaining between them. The CDR3 extends over 12 amino acids. Germline V gene data show CDR1 as MDHEN and CDR2 as SYDVKM. CDR3 DNA sequence: TGTGCCAGCAGTCTACAGGGATATGGCTACACCTTC. Translating it yields CASSLQGYGYTF.

This clone came up once. The V call is TRBV9, the J call TRBJ1-2, with TRBD1 as a possible D gene (5 bases). Per the germline V gene, CDR1 is SGDLS and CDR2 is YYNGEE. The CDR3 runs 16 residues. V shed 0 bases and J shed 7 bases, with 19 bases lying between them. CDR3 DNA: TGTGCCAGCAGCGTAGGGGGCAGGGCACCTTCGTCTGGCTACACCTTC. Amino acids: CASSVGGRAPSSGYTF.

The rearrangement joins TRBV5-4 to TRBJ2-7; 8 positions match TRBD1. CDR1 is SGHNT, CDR2 YYREEE, per germline (reference sequence). The CDR3 is made up of 14 amino acids. V shed 2 bases and J 3 bases; nucleotides not matched to a gene: 4. The CDR3 sequence: CASSLTGGNYEQYF. The CDR3 coding sequence is TGTGCCAGCAGCTTAACAGGGGGGAACTACGAGCAGTACTTC.

The V call is TRBV7-3, the J call TRBJ2-3; 13 nucleotides align to TRBD2. The germline gives CDR1 SGHTA, CDR2 FQGTGA. V lost 5 bases and J lost 2; bases outside the gene matches: 4. The CDR3 spans 16 residues. For the CDR3, the DNA is TGTGCCAGCAGCCACGGACTAGCGGGGGTCACAGATACGCAGTATTTT. Residues: CASSHGLAGVTDTQYF.

The rearrangement uses TRBV28 and TRBJ1-4, with D unclear. CDR3 size: 14 residues. With 3 bases removed from V and 0 bases from J, the gap between germline ends came to 5 bases. CDR1 and CDR2 from the germline V gene are MDHEN and SYDVKM. CDR3 DNA sequence: TGTGCCAGCAGTTTGACATCAACTAATGAAAAACTGTTTTTT. It specifies CASSLTSTNEKLFF.

The V gene is TRBV27, the J gene TRBJ2-1; D ambiguous. The germline gives CDR1 MNHEY, CDR2 SMNVEV (reference sequence). This CDR3 comprises 12 residues. The V and J ends lost 5 bases and 6 bases respectively, with 8 bases between them. CDR3 protein: CASSVGLNEQFF. Here the CDR3 DNA reads TGTGCCAGCAGTGTGGGCCTCAATGAGCAGTTCTTC.

The CDR3 reads CASSQDLLLGSGNQPQHF. The CDR3 DNA sequence: TGCGCCAGCAGCCAAGATTTGCTCCTCGGGTCGGGCAATCAGCCCCAGCATTTT. This chain uses TRBV4-1 with TRBJ1-5, with D unresolved. V was shortened by 0 bases and J by 2 bases, with 17 bases between the two germline ends. This CDR3 is 18 amino acids long. Germline V gives CDR1 MGHRA, CDR2 YSYEKL.

The V gene is TRBV7-3, the J gene TRBJ1-1, with D perhaps TRBD1 (6 bases). The germline V gene has CDR1 SGHTA and CDR2 FQGTGA. This CDR3 has 15 amino acids. Trimming removed 5 bases from V and 5 bases from J, with 18 bases in between. CDR3 region: CASSPGGARRTEAFF. The CDR3 DNA is TGTGCCAGCAGCCCCGGGGGGGCTCGAAGGACTGAAGCTTTCTTT.

DNA for the CDR3: TGTGCCAGCAGCGCCGCTAGCGGGGGGGCCACATGGGGGGAGACCCAGTACTTC. This sequence encodes CASSAASGGATWGETQYF. The rearrangement joins TRBV7-3 to TRBJ2-5; TRBD2 matches 12 bases. This CDR3 region has 18 residues. The V and J ends lost 5 bases and 5 bases, in that order; junction bases with no gene match: 15. In germline, CDR1 is SGHTA, CDR2 FQGTGA. Filled out from reference TRBV7-3 and TRBJ2-5, the complete variable domain reads GAGVSQTPSNKVTEKGKYVELRCDPISGHTALYWYRQSLGQGPEFLIYFQGTGAADDSGLPNDRFFAVRPEGSVSTLKIQRTERGDSAVYLCASSAASGGATWGETQYFGPGTRLLVL.